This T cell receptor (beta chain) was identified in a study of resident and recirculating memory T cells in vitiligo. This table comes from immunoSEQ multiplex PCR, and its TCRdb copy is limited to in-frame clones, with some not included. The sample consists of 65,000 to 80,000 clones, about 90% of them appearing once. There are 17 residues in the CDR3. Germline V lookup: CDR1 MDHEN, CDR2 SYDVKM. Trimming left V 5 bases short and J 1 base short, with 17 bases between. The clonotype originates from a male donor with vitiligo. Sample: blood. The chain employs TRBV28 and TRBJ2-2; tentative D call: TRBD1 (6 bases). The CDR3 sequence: CASSRPPWTVNTGELFF. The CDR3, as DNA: TGTGCCAGCAGTCGACCCCCCTGGACAGTGAACACCGGGGAGCTGTTTTTT.